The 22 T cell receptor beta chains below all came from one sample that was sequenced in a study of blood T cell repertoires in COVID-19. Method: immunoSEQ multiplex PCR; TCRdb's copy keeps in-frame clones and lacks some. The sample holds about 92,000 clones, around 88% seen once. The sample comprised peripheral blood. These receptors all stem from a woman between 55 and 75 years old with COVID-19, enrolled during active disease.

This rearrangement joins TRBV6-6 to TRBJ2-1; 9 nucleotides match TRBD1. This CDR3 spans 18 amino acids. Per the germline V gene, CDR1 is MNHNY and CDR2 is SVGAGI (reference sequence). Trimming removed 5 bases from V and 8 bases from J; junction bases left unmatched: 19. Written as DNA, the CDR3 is TGTGCCAGCAGTCAGACAGGGACAGGGAGTAACGGTTTCGATGAGCAGTTCTTC. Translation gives CASSQTGTGSNGFDEQFF.

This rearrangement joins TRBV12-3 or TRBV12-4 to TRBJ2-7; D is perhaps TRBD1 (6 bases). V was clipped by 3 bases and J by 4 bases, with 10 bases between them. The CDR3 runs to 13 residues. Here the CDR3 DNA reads TGTGCCAGCAGTTTCTCAGGGGCGTACGAGCAGTACTTC. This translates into CASSFSGAYEQYF.

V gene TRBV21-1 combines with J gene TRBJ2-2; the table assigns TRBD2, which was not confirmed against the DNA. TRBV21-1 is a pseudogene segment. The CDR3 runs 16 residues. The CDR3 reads CASSKMTSGGHRGAVF. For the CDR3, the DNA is TGTGCCAGCAGCAAAATGACTAGCGGGGGCCACCGGGGAGCTGTTTTT.

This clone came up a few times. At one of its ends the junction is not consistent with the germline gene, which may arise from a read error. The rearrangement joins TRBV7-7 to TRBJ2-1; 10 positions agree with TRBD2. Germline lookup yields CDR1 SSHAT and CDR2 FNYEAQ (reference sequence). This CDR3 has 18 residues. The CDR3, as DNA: TGTGCTAGCAGCTCCGACCCACCTAGCGGGGGTAGGGACAATGAGCAGTTCTTC. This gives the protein CASSSDPPSGGRDNEQFF.

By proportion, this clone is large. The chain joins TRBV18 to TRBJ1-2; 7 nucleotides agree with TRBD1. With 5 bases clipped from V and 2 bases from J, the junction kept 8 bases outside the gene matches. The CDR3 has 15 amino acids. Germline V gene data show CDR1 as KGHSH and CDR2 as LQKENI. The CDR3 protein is CASSEGQMMNYGYTF. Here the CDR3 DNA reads TGTGCCAGCTCAGAGGGACAGATGATGAACTATGGCTACACCTTC.

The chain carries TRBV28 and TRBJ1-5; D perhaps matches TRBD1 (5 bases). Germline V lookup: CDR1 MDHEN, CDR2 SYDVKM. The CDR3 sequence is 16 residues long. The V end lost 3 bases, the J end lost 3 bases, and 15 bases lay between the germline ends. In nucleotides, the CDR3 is TGTGCCAGCAGTTTGCGGGGCAGGACCTACAATCAGCCCCAGCATTTT. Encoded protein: CASSLRGRTYNQPQHF.

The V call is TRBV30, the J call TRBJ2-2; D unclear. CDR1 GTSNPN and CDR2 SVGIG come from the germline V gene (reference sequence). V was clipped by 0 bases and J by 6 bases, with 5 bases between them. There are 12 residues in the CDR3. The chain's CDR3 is CAWSVPAGELFF. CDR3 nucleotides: TGTGCCTGGAGTGTTCCGGCCGGGGAGCTGTTTTTT.

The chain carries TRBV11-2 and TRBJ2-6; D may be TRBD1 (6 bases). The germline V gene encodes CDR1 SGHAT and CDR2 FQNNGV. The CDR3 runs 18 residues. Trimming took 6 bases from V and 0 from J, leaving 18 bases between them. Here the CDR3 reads CASRFPGHKTSGANVLTF. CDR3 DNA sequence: TGTGCCAGCAGATTTCCGGGACACAAGACCTCTGGGGCCAACGTCCTGACTTTC. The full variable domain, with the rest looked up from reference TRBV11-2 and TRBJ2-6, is EAGVAQSPRYKIIEKRQSVAFWCNPISGHATLYWYQQILGQGPKLLIQFQNNGVVDDSQLPKDRFSAERLKGVDSTLKIQPAKLEDSAVYLCASRFPGHKTSGANVLTFGAGSRLTVL.

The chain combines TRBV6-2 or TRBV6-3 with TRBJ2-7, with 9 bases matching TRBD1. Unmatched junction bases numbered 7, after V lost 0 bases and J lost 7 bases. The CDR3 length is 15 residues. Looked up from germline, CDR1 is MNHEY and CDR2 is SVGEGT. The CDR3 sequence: CASSYSRDRVWEQYF. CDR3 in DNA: TGTGCCAGCAGTTACTCGCGGGACAGGGTATGGGAGCAGTACTTC.

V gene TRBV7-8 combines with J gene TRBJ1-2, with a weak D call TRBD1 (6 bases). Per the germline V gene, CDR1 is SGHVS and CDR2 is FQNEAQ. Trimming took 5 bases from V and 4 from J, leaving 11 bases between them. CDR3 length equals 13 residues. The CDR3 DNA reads TGTGCCAGCAGCCCTGGACAGAGCTATGGCTACACCTTC. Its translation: CASSPGQSYGYTF.

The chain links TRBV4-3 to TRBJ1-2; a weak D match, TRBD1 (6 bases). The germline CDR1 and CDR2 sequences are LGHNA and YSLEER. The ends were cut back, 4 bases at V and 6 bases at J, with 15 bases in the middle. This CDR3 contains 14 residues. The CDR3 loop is CASSPGGRGDGYTF. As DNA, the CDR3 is TGCGCCAGCAGCCCGGGGGGCAGGGGCGATGGCTACACCTTC.

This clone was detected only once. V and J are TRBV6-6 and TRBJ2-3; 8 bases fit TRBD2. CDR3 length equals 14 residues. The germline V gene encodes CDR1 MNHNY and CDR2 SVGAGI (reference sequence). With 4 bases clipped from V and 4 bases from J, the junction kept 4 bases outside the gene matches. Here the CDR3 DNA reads TGTGCCAGCAGTTTAGGACTAGCCTCAGATACGCAGTATTTT. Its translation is CASSLGLASDTQYF.

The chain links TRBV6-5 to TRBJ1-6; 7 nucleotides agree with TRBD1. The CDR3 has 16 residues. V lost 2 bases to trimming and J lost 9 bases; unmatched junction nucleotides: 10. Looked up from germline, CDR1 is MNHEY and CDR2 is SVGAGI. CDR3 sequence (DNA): TGTGCCAGCAGTTACGGAACAGGCGGACAGGTTTCACCCCTCCACTTT. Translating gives CASSYGTGGQVSPLHF.

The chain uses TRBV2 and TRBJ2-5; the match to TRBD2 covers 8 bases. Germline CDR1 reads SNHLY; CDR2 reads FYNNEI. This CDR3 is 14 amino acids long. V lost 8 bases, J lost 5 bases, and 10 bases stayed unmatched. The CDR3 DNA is TGTGCCAGCTCCGGGGGAGCGGGGGCGGAGACCCAGTACTTC. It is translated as CASSGGAGAETQYF.

The CDR3 spells CASSSARGDTQYF. In DNA form, the CDR3 reads TGTGCCAGCAGCTCAGCCCGGGGAGATACGCAGTATTTT. The chain combines TRBV7-6 with TRBJ2-3, with D tentatively TRBD2 (5 bases). The length of the CDR3 is 13 residues. Germline V gene data show CDR1 as SGHVS and CDR2 as FNYEAQ. Trimming removed 4 bases from V and 5 bases from J, with 10 bases in between. Looking up the rest from reference TRBV7-6 and TRBJ2-3 gives the full variable domain: GAGVSQSPRYKVTKRGQDVALRCDPISGHVSLYWYRQALGQGPEFLTYFNYEAQQDKSGLPNDRFSAERPEGSISTLTIQRTEQRDSAMYRCASSSARGDTQYFGPGTRLTVL.

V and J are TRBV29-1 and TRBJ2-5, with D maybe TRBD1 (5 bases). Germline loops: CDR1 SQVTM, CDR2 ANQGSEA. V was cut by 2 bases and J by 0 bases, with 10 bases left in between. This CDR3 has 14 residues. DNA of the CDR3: TGCAGCGTTGAAAGACAGAATTACCAAGAGACCCAGTACTTC. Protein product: CSVERQNYQETQYF.

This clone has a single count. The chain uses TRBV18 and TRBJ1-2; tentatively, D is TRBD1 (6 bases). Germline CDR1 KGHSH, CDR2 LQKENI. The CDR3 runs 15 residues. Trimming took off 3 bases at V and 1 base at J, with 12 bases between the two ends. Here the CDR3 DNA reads TGTGCCAGCTCACCGATTTTGGACAGTAACTATGGCTACACCTTC. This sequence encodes CASSPILDSNYGYTF.

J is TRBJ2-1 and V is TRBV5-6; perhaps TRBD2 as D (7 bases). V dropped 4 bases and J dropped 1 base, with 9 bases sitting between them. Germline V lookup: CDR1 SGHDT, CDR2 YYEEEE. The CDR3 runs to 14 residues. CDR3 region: CASSRGASYNEQFF. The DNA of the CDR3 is TGTGCCAGCAGCCGGGGGGCGTCCTACAATGAGCAGTTCTTC. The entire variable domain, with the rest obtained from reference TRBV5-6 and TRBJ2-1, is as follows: DAGVTQSPTHLIKTRGQQVTLRCSPKSGHDTVSWYQQALGQGPQFIFQYYEEEERQRGNFPDRFSGHQFPNYSSELNVNALLLGDSALYLCASSRGASYNEQFFGPGTRLTVL.

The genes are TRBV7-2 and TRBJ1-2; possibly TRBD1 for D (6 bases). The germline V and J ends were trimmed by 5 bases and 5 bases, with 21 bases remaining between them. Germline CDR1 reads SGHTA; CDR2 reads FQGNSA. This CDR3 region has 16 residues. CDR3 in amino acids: CASSPRSLGGGYGYTF. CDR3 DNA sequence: TGTGCCAGCAGCCCGCGGTCGTTAGGGGGAGGGTATGGCTACACCTTC.

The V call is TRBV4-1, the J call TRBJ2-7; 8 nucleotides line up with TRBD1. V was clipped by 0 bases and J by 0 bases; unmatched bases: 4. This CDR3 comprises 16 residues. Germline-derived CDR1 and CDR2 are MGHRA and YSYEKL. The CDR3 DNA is TGCGCCAGCAGCCAAGACCGACAGGGGAGCTCCTACGAGCAGTACTTC. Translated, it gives CASSQDRQGSSYEQYF.

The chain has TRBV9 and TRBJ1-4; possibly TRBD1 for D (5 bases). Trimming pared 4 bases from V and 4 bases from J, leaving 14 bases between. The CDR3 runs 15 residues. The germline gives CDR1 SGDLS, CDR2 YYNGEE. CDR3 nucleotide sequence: TGTGCCAGCAGCCAGACCGGGGACTATAATGAAAAACTGTTTTTT. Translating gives CASSQTGDYNEKLFF.

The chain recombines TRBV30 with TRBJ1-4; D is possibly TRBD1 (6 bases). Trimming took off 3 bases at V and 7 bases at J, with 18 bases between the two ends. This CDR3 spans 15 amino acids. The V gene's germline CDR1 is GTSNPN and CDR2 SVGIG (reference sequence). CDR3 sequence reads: CAWRTQGMWGEKLFF. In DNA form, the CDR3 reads TGTGCCTGGAGGACTCAGGGGATGTGGGGTGAAAAACTGTTTTTT.